Listed here is a single TCR beta chain. The immunoSEQ assay was v3. TCRdb's table, derived via immunoSEQ multiplex PCR, lists solely in-frame clones and lacks some. The table shows about 52,000 clones, with roughly 85% occurring only once. Time point reported: pre-treatment sample, taken before nivolumab and TIL therapy. This sample was included in a study of TIL therapy for anti-PD-1-resistant metastatic lung cancer. Across the whole study: Tumors were harvested before any PD-1/PD-L1 blockade.

The sample here was blood, taken at baseline. The sequence came from a woman aged 25 to 80 with non-small cell lung cancer.

The CDR3 nucleotides read TGTGCCAGCAGTTACCAACGGGTTTCACCCCTCCACTTT. Translation gives CASSYQRVSPLHF. The gene calls are TRBV6-5 and TRBJ1-6; D is uncertain. Germline loops: CDR1 MNHEY, CDR2 SVGAGI. The V gene lost 2 bases and the J gene lost 9 bases, with 8 bases spanning the gap. The CDR3 is 13 amino acids.